The next 18 T cell receptor beta chains were all read from a single sample in a study of PD-1 blockade in mismatch repair-deficient tumors. Assay used: immunoSEQ multiplex PCR; TCRdb lists only in-frame clones, some missing. The profile shows about 49,000 clones, 77% of them singletons. The starting material was PBMCs, obtained before pembrolizumab treatment. Every receptor here comes from an adult with mismatch repair-deficient cancer.

The V and J genes are TRBV18 and TRBJ2-2; weak D call: TRBD1 (6 bases). The CDR3 consists of 14 residues. Germline CDR1 is KGHSH and CDR2 is LQKENI. Trimming took 3 bases from V and 2 from J, leaving 7 bases between them. The CDR3 nucleotides read TGTGCCAGCTCACCGGGACAAAACACCGGGGAGCTGTTTTTT. As protein: CASSPGQNTGELFF.

CDR3 amino acids: CASSQSLAGGLKQYF. The CDR3, as DNA: TGTGCCAGCAGCCAAAGCCTCGCGGGGGGCTTAAAGCAGTACTTC. This sequence joins TRBV4-2 and TRBJ2-7, with TRBD2 identical over 8 bases. From germline, CDR1 is LGHNA and CDR2 YNFKEQ. Unmatched junction bases numbered 11, after V lost 2 bases and J lost 8 bases. The CDR3 loop spans 15 amino acids.

V usage is TRBV28 and J usage is TRBJ2-1; D remains unclear. The CDR3 is made up of 13 amino acids. The V gene lost 4 bases and the J gene lost 15 bases, with 19 bases spanning the gap. Germline CDR1 and CDR2: MDHEN and SYDVKM. The CDR3 DNA reads TGTGCCAGCAGTTCCGGTTCTAATGTGATTCTGTTCTTC. Protein sequence: CASSSGSNVILFF. Complete variable domain (other parts from reference TRBV28 and TRBJ2-1): DVKVTQSSRYLVKRTGEKVFLECVQDMDHENMFWYRQDPGLGLRLIYFSYDVKMKEKGDIPEGYSVSREKKERFSLILESASTNQTSMYLCASSSGSNVILFFGPGTRLTVL.

This clone was seen only a few times. The chain employs TRBV28 and TRBJ1-2, with a tentative D call TRBD1 (6 bases). CDR1 MDHEN and CDR2 SYDVKM come from the germline V gene. V was cut by 2 bases and J by 8 bases, with 6 bases left in between. The CDR3 is made up of 11 amino acids. The CDR3, as DNA: TGTGCCAGCAGTTTAAGGGGGGGCTACACCTTC. Its translation is CASSLRGGYTF.

The rearrangement links TRBV4-2 to TRBJ2-3; 7 bases agree with TRBD1. The CDR3 is made up of 14 amino acids. The V gene end was trimmed by 2 bases and the J gene end by 3 bases; junction bases not matched to a gene: 2. Germline V gene data show CDR1 as LGHNA and CDR2 as YNFKEQ. CDR3 loop: CASSQPGQTDTQYF. For the CDR3, the DNA is TGTGCCAGCAGCCAACCGGGACAGACAGATACGCAGTATTTT.

This clone is medium-sized (0.01 to 0.1%) within its sample. The chain joins TRBV29-1 to TRBJ2-2, with TRBD1 identical over 9 bases. Losses at the gene ends were 6 bases for V and 0 bases for J; bases not matched to a gene: 8. This CDR3 comprises 16 residues. Germline V gene data show CDR1 as SQVTM and CDR2 as ANQGSEA. CDR3 loop: CSVKGTGPTNTGELFF. DNA of the CDR3: TGCAGCGTAAAGGGGACAGGGCCCACGAACACCGGGGAGCTGTTTTTT.

The V and J genes are TRBV7-9 and TRBJ1-2; D unresolved. Germline CDR1 is SEHNR and CDR2 is FQNEAQ (reference sequence). Trimming removed 6 bases from V and 6 bases from J, with 20 bases in between. The CDR3 loop spans 15 amino acids. This CDR3 is CASSHDGYQLDGYTF. The CDR3 DNA follows: TGTGCCAGCAGTCACGACGGGTATCAGTTGGATGGCTACACCTTC.

This chain connects TRBV11-3 to TRBJ1-1; no firm D call. V was trimmed by 1 base and J by 5 bases, leaving 11 bases between them. Germline loops: CDR1 SGHNT, CDR2 YENEEA. The CDR3 consists of 14 residues. CDR3 nucleotides: TGTGCCAGCAGCTTAGCGGTGGGTTATACTGAAGCTTTCTTT. It specifies CASSLAVGYTEAFF.

The rearrangement uses TRBV6-5 and TRBJ1-3; no clear D. Germline V gene sequence: CDR1 MNHEY, CDR2 SVGAGI. With 0 bases removed from V and 4 bases from J, the gap between germline ends came to 7 bases. The CDR3 covers 14 residues. The CDR3 region has the DNA TGTGCCAGCAGTTACTCGGCAGGAGGAAACACCATATATTTT. Its protein is CASSYSAGGNTIYF.

This clone showed up just once. The genes are TRBV18 and TRBJ2-2; TRBD2 agrees at 9 bases. CDR3 length: 14 residues. Germline assignment: CDR1 KGHSH and CDR2 LQKENI. The junction had 4 bases not matched to a gene; V was cut back by 3 bases and J by 8 bases. This CDR3 is CASSPSGSAGELFF. The CDR3 DNA sequence: TGTGCCAGCTCACCTAGCGGGAGTGCTGGGGAGCTGTTTTTT.

The rearrangement joins TRBV11-2 to TRBJ2-1; 8 bases are a match to TRBD2. The CDR3 is 15 residues long. Germline V gene data show CDR1 as SGHAT and CDR2 as FQNNGV. With V trimmed by 3 bases and J by 5 bases, 6 bases remained unmatched. CDR3 DNA sequence: TGTGCCAGCAGCTTTTTAGTAGCGGGAAACAATGAGCAGTTCTTC. It translates to CASSFLVAGNNEQFF.

This rearrangement joins TRBV12-5 to TRBJ2-1; D unresolved. V was clipped by 7 bases and J by 1 base, with 14 bases between them. This CDR3 spans 15 amino acids. CDR1 and CDR2 (germline): LGHNT, FRNRAP. CDR3 protein: CASAKETVSYNEQFF. For the CDR3, the DNA is TGTGCTAGTGCGAAGGAGACGGTTTCCTACAATGAGCAGTTCTTC.

The rearrangement joins TRBV5-4 to TRBJ2-7, with D uncertain. This CDR3 has 12 residues. The germline V gene encodes CDR1 SGHNT and CDR2 YYREEE (reference sequence). V lost 2 bases, J lost 6 bases, and 9 bases lay in between. The CDR3 DNA reads TGTGCCAGCAGCTTCCGAGGTCGCGAGCAGTACTTC. Translation: CASSFRGREQYF. The full variable domain, completed using reference TRBV5-4 and TRBJ2-7, is ETGVTQSPTHLIKTRGQQVTLRCSSQSGHNTVSWYQQALGQGPQFIFQYYREEENGRGNFPPRFSGLQFPNYSSELNVNALELDDSALYLCASSFRGREQYFGPGTRLTVT.

This clone was observed a handful of times. The CDR3 DNA reads as TGTGCCTGGGGTTTAGCGGGAGGGACCTACGAGCAGTACTTC. It translates to CAWGLAGGTYEQYF. J is TRBJ2-7 and V is TRBV30, with 11 bases that match TRBD2. The CDR3 spans 14 residues. In germline, CDR1 is GTSNPN, CDR2 SVGIG (reference sequence). V shed 5 bases and J 2 bases; nucleotides not matched to a gene: 5.

V and J are TRBV6-1 and TRBJ1-1; D unclear. Germline CDR1 reads MNHNS; CDR2 reads SASEGT. This CDR3 has 13 residues. Trimming shortened V by 7 bases and J by 10 bases, and 19 bases separated the two germline ends. CDR3 bases: TGTGCCAGCATGGTTGAACCGGCCAGGTCAGCTTTCTTT. Amino acids: CASMVEPARSAFF.

This clone appeared once. The chain combines TRBV19 with TRBJ1-3; D may be TRBD1 (6 bases). V was clipped by 6 bases and J by 0 bases, with 15 bases between them. Germline CDR1 is LNHDA and CDR2 is SQIVND (reference sequence). The CDR3 sequence is 16 residues long. The DNA of the CDR3 is TGTGCCAGTAGGACCGTGGACAGAAGCTCTGGAAACACCATATATTTT. Protein: CASRTVDRSSGNTIYF.

The chain carries TRBV7-9 and TRBJ2-4; TRBD2 aligns across 7 bases. CDR1 SEHNR and CDR2 FQNEAQ come from the germline V gene (reference sequence). V shed 4 bases, J shed 3 bases, and the junction held 12 bases outside the gene matches. The CDR3 length is 17 residues. CDR3 sequence (DNA): TGTGCCAGCAGCTCCCCGCCGGGGGGATCGGGCAAAAACATTCAGTACTTC. The encoded protein is CASSSPPGGSGKNIQYF.

The V call is TRBV7-3, the J call TRBJ2-1; no clear D gene. Germline V gives CDR1 SGHTA, CDR2 FQGTGA. The CDR3 has 15 amino acids. Deletions cut 3 bases from V and 0 bases from J, with 9 bases between. The CDR3: CASSFLRSSYNEQFF. CDR3 bases: TGTGCCAGCAGCTTTCTGAGGAGCTCCTACAATGAGCAGTTCTTC.